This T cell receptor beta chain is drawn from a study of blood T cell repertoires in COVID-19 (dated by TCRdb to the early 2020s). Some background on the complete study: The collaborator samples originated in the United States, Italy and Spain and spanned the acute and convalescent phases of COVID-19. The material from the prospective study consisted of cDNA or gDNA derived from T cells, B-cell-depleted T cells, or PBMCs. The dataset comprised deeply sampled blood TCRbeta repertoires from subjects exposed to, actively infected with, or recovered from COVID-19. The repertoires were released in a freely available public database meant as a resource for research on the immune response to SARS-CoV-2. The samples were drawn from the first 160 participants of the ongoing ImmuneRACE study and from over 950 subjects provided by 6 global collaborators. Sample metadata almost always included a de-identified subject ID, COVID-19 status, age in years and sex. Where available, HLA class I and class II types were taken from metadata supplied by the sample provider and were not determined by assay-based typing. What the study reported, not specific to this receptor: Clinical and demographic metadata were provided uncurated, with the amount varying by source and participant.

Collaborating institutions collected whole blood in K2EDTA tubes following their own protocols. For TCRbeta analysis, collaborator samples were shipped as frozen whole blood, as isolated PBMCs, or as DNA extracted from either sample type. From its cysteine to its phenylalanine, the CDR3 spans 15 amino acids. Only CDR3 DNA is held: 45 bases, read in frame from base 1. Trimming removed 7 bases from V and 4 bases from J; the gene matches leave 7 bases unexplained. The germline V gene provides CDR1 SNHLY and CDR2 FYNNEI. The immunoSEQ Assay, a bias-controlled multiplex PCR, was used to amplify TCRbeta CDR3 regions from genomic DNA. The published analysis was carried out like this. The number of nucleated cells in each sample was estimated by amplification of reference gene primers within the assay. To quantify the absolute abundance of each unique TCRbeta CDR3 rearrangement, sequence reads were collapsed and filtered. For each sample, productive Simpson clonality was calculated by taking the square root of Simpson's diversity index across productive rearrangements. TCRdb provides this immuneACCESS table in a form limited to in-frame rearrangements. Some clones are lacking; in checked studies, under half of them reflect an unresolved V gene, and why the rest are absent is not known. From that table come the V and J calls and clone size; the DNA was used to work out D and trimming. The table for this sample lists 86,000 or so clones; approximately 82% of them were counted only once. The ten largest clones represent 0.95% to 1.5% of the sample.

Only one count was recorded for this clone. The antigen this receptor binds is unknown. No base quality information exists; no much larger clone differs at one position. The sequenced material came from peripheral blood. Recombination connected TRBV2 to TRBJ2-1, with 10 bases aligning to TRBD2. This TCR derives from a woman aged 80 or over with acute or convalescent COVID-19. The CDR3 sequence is CASTFSGGQYNEQFF. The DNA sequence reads TGTGCCAGCACTTTTAGCGGGGGGCAGTACAATGAGCAGTTCTTC.